The rows below give T cell receptor beta chains drawn from one sample of a study of beta chain features in type 1 diabetes. Sequencing was performed with immunoSEQ multiplex PCR; in TCRdb, only in-frame clones are kept and a portion is missing. The sample lists about 370,000 clones, approximately 15% occurring once. The sequencing sample was made of naive CD4+ T cells from blood. The receptors stem from a woman younger than 30 in good health. The conserved cysteine and the conserved F or W are not part of the CDR3 here. Each record gives: J gene, clone size, V gene, D gene, CDR3 length, CDR3 protein. The D gene is left open where the match is weak. For some rows the clone size is stated as once, few or many, or as a class when expanded; others skip it.

TRBJ2-7	few	TRBV7-2	TRBD1	11	ASSQTYRGEQY
TRBJ2-7	few	TRBV30	.	11	AWSVIGRSQQY
TRBJ2-7	.	TRBV5-1	.	12	ASSLSLTSHEQY
TRBJ2-7	.	TRBV27	.	12	ASSSSGTTYEQY
TRBJ1-1	few	TRBV11-2	.	10	ASSPQWPEAF
TRBJ1-5	.	TRBV23-1	TRBD1	14	ASSPRTGLVPQPQH
TRBJ2-5	few	TRBV12-5	TRBD2	14	ASGTRLAGAQETQY
TRBJ2-7	few	TRBV18	.	12	ASSPGTTDYEQY
TRBJ2-5	.	TRBV29-1	TRBD2	14	SVSRLAGGSWETQY
TRBJ2-1	.	TRBV14	.	11	ASSPRTRAEQF
TRBJ1-2	.	TRBV7-9	.	9	ASSLTGGYT
TRBJ2-4	few	TRBV2	.	9	ASKNLNIQY
TRBJ2-7	.	TRBV7-2	TRBD1	13	ASSLWDRGLHEQY
TRBJ1-5	.	TRBV2	.	14	ASSERGTISGQPQH
TRBJ2-1	.	TRBV29-1	TRBD2	11	SVEGLAGGEQF
TRBJ2-5	.	TRBV28	TRBD1	13	ASSSGQAYQETQY
TRBJ2-3	.	TRBV10-3	.	12	AISERSSTDTQY
TRBJ2-5	few	TRBV27	.	13	ASSLLRGSAETQY
TRBJ1-1	few	TRBV9	TRBD1	13	ASSARQGGNTEAF
TRBJ2-7	.	TRBV7-9	.	16	ASSPITNPTGRPYEQY
TRBJ2-1	few	TRBV19	TRBD1	13	ASSRGQVSYNEQF
TRBJ2-1	.	TRBV9	.	13	ASSTLGEYRNEQF
TRBJ2-5	few	TRBV5-1	TRBD2	16	ASSTQWSSSGRGETQY
TRBJ1-1	.	TRBV28	.	12	ATTLGGMNTEAF
TRBJ2-1	few	TRBV6-5	.	13	ASSRGTGSYNEQF
TRBJ2-1	few	TRBV5-1	TRBD2	14	ASSLDKREGPGEQF
TRBJ2-7	.	TRBV5-4	.	13	ASSSQGRSSYEQY
TRBJ2-7	.	TRBV9	.	12	ASSVGVGNYEQY
TRBJ2-7	few	TRBV30	.	10	AWKQGIYEQY
TRBJ1-3	.	TRBV6-5	.	13	ASSTDRSSGNTIY
TRBJ2-4	.	TRBV18	TRBD1	13	ASSGTGSLGDIQY
TRBJ2-3	.	TRBV11-1	.	13	ASSLTPGAVDTQY
TRBJ1-5	.	TRBV7-6	TRBD1	13	ATALTGNTNQPQH
TRBJ2-1	few	TRBV9	TRBD2	15	ASSVGRTSGRHNEQF
TRBJ2-1	.	TRBV18	.	13	ASSPPQIQYNEQF
TRBJ1-3	few	TRBV5-1	.	12	ASSPQVSGNTIY
TRBJ2-2	.	TRBV30	TRBD2	16	AWSVRGRAVTGTGELF
TRBJ2-3	.	TRBV7-2	.	15	ASSQRGGGPRTDTQY
TRBJ2-7	.	TRBV6-6	TRBD2	12	ASSDQAGKYEQY
TRBJ2-1	.	TRBV4-1	TRBD2	19	ASSQVVPGLLSPTAYNEQF
TRBJ2-1	.	TRBV5-1	TRBD2	15	ASSLTSGRSSVNEQF
TRBJ2-3	.	TRBV18	TRBD1	12	ASSQGQGPDTQY
TRBJ2-6	.	TRBV4-2	.	14	ASSQDRGTGANVLT
TRBJ2-7	.	TRBV30	TRBD1	11	AWSVQGSYEQY
TRBJ2-7	.	TRBV6-6	.	13	ASSPTGRGTYEQY
TRBJ2-7	.	TRBV7-9	TRBD1	13	ASSGAGGFGDEQY
TRBJ2-5	few	TRBV5-1	.	11	ASSDSQQETQY
TRBJ2-3	.	TRBV7-6	.	9	ASSLQATQY
TRBJ1-1	few	TRBV5-1	.	12	ASSGEGHGTEAF
TRBJ1-5	few	TRBV28	TRBD1	14	ASTPRPGTGNQPQH
TRBJ2-5	.	TRBV7-2	TRBD1	13	ASSSTGGNLETQY
TRBJ1-4	.	TRBV18	.	11	ASSPGLEEKLF
TRBJ2-3	.	TRBV7-3	.	13	ASSLSGTSGDTQY
TRBJ2-1	few	TRBV7-7	TRBD2	13	ASSSGTSGYNEQF